These 15 T cell receptor beta chains were all obtained from the same sample, sequenced in a study of radiotherapy plus CTLA-4 blockade in lung cancer. Clones were sequenced by immunoSEQ multiplex PCR, and TCRdb holds only the in-frame ones, with some missing. Among 75,000 to 95,000 clones listed, roughly 78% were seen once. The sequencing here drew on peripheral blood, taken from a patient treated with radiotherapy plus ipilimumab. These receptors originate from a human donor with non-small cell lung cancer that progressed on radiotherapy plus ipilimumab.

The chain employs TRBV5-6 and TRBJ2-7; TRBD1 is a possible D gene (5 bases). V gave up 0 bases and J gave up 6 bases, with 16 bases separating them. The germline CDR1 and CDR2 sequences are SGHDT and YYEEEE. This CDR3 is built from 15 residues. DNA of the CDR3: TGTGCCAGCAGCTTGGAATACCTGGGGCGACGCGAGCAGTACTTC. It yields the protein CASSLEYLGRREQYF.

The chain couples TRBV5-1 to TRBJ1-3, with D unresolved. This CDR3 is built from 14 residues. V gave up 0 bases and J gave up 4 bases, with 8 bases separating them. Germline loops: CDR1 SGHRS, CDR2 YFSETQ. The CDR3: CASSLDRIGNTIYF. The CDR3 DNA reads TGCGCCAGCAGCTTGGACAGAATCGGAAACACCATATATTTT.

Only a few counts were recorded for this clone. The chain employs TRBV7-9 and TRBJ1-2; D possibly corresponds to TRBD1 (5 bases). Trimming removed 3 bases at V and 6 bases at J, with 14 bases between. CDR3 length: 14 amino acids. Germline V gene lookup returns CDR1 SEHNR and CDR2 FQNEAQ (reference sequence). The DNA for the CDR3 is TGTGCCAGCAGCTTCGACGCAGGGAGGGATGGCTACACCTTC. Translated, it gives CASSFDAGRDGYTF.

This chain links TRBV11-3 with TRBJ2-4; D unclear. The CDR3 runs to 15 residues. V was cut by 1 base and J by 3 bases, with 10 bases left in between. Germline loops: CDR1 SGHNT, CDR2 YENEEA. CDR3 residues: CASSLGNGNKNIQYF. CDR3 coding DNA: TGTGCCAGCAGCTTAGGAAATGGCAACAAAAACATTCAGTACTTC.

The chain uses TRBV4-2 and TRBJ1-5, with D maybe TRBD1 (6 bases). The CDR3 is 16 amino acids. Germline V lookup: CDR1 LGHNA, CDR2 YNFKEQ. Trimming shortened V by 5 bases and J by 2 bases, and 16 bases separated the two germline ends. The CDR3 region is CASSMEGGRGNQPQHF. DNA of the CDR3: TGTGCCAGCAGCATGGAGGGGGGAAGGGGCAATCAGCCCCAGCATTTT.

The chain is built from TRBV2 and TRBJ2-3, with TRBD1 identical over 9 bases. Germline V gene data show CDR1 as SNHLY and CDR2 as FYNNEI. After removal of 0 bases from V and 4 bases from J, the junction contained 14 bases not matched to a gene. The CDR3 totals 19 residues. DNA for the CDR3: TGTGCCAGCAGTGAAGCGCTCTCCCGGGGACAGGGCAACCCAGATACGCAGTATTTT. Translated: CASSEALSRGQGNPDTQYF.

This clone is labeled as medium-sized. The V and J genes are TRBV2 and TRBJ1-1, with 8 bases fitting TRBD1. This CDR3 contains 16 residues. CDR1 and CDR2 from the germline V gene are SNHLY and FYNNEI. With V trimmed by 2 bases and J by 0 bases, 5 bases remained unmatched. Here the CDR3 reads CASSESRTGLNTEAFF. The CDR3 DNA is TGTGCCAGCAGTGAATCGAGGACAGGGTTGAACACTGAAGCTTTCTTT.

The J gene is TRBJ2-1, the V gene TRBV4-1, with TRBD1 matching 9 bases. The CDR3 is 15 amino acids. Germline V gives CDR1 MGHRA, CDR2 YSYEKL. Trimming took 0 bases from V and 6 from J; bases not matched to a gene: 3. CDR3 sequence reads: CASSQDTGGFNEQFF. The CDR3 nucleotides are TGCGCCAGCAGCCAAGATACAGGGGGCTTCAATGAGCAGTTCTTC.

The chain uses TRBV29-1 and TRBJ2-1; 10 nucleotides line up with TRBD2. V shed 1 base and J 3 bases; nucleotides not matched to a gene: 6. Germline V gene data show CDR1 as SQVTM and CDR2 as ANQGSEA. The CDR3 is 16 residues long. CDR3 sequence (DNA): TGCAGCGTTGAAGTGGGAGCGGGAGGGAGCTACAATGAGCAGTTCTTC. This codes for CSVEVGAGGSYNEQFF.

The rearrangement joins TRBV6-5 to TRBJ1-4; TRBD1 might be the D (5 bases). The V gene lost 5 bases and the J gene lost 10 bases, with 14 bases spanning the gap. From germline, CDR1 is MNHEY and CDR2 SVGAGI. CDR3 length: 13 residues. CDR3 residues: CASSELGGGKLFF. CDR3 sequence (DNA): TGTGCCAGCAGTGAGCTCGGCGGGGGAAAACTGTTTTTT.

The DNA for the CDR3 is TGTGCCAGCAGCACCGGACAGGGGGCTGGTCAGCCCCAGCATTTT. It is translated as CASSTGQGAGQPQHF. The V gene is TRBV9, the J gene TRBJ1-5, with 11 bases that match TRBD1. The CDR3 length is 15 residues. Germline V gene sequence: CDR1 SGDLS, CDR2 YYNGEE. The ends lost 4 bases at V and 6 bases at J; junction bases unmatched: 6. The complete variable domain, with remaining parts taken from reference TRBV9 and TRBJ1-5, reads DSGVTQTPKHLITATGQRVTLRCSPRSGDLSVYWYQQSLDQGLQFLIQYYNGEERAKGNILERFSAQQFPDLHSELNLSSLELGDSALYFCASSTGQGAGQPQHFGDGTRLSIL.

This chain connects TRBV18 to TRBJ2-7, with D maybe TRBD2 (6 bases). The germline CDR1 and CDR2 sequences are KGHSH and LQKENI. Deletions cut 6 bases from V and 1 base from J, with 13 bases between. This CDR3 spans 14 amino acids. The CDR3 nucleotides are TGTGCCAGCTCCCCGGGACTCGTTTCCTACGAGCAGTACTTC. It translates to CASSPGLVSYEQYF.

This chain joins TRBV29-1 and TRBJ2-1; D perhaps matches TRBD1 (5 bases). There are 16 residues in the CDR3. Germline assignment: CDR1 SQVTM and CDR2 ANQGSEA. Trimming cost V 6 bases and J 4 bases, with 22 bases left between them. CDR3 in DNA: TGCAGCGTCACTCATTCCTACTCTCCAGGGTACAATGAGCAGTTCTTC. Translation gives CSVTHSYSPGYNEQFF.

This clone was observed once. This chain uses TRBV5-4 with TRBJ1-1; unclear D gene. CDR3 size: 13 residues. Per germline, CDR1 SGHNT and CDR2 YYREEE (reference sequence). Trimming left V 0 bases short and J 3 bases short, with 6 bases between. The DNA for the CDR3 is TGTGCCAGCAGCTTGGTGTCGGACACTGAAGCTTTCTTT. It translates to CASSLVSDTEAFF. Full variable domain (remainder filled in from reference TRBV5-4 and TRBJ1-1): ETGVTQSPTHLIKTRGQQVTLRCSSQSGHNTVSWYQQALGQGPQFIFQYYREEENGRGNFPPRFSGLQFPNYSSELNVNALELDDSALYLCASSLVSDTEAFFGQGTRLTVV.

The chain recombines TRBV5-1 with TRBJ1-1; TRBD1 might be the D (6 bases). Per the germline V gene, CDR1 is SGHRS and CDR2 is YFSETQ. The CDR3 runs to 13 residues. The V gene lost 5 bases and the J gene lost 1 base, with 9 bases spanning the gap. CDR3 protein: CASREGENTEAFF. The CDR3 region has the DNA TGCGCCAGCAGGGAGGGGGAGAACACTGAAGCTTTCTTT.